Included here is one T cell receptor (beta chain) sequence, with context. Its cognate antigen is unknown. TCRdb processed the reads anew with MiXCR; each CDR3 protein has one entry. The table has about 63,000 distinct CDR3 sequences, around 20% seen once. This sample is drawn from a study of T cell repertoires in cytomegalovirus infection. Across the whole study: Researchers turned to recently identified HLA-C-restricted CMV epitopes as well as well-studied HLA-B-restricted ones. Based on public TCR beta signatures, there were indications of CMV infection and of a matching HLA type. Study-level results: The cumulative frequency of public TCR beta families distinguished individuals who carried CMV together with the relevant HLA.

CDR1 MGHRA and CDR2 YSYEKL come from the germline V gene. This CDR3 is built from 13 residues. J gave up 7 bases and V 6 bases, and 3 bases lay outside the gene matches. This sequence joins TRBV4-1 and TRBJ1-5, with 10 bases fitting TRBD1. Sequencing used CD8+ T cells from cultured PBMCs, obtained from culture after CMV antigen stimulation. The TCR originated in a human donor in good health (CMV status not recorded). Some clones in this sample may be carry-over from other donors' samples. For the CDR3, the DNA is TGCGCCAGCAGGGGGACAGGGGAACAGCCCCAGCATTTT. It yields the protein CASRGTGEQPQHF.